These 27 T cell receptor beta chains were sequenced from one sample in a study of shared clonotypes between healthy human individuals. Generated by immunoSEQ multiplex PCR, the TCRdb table keeps only in-frame clones and is missing some. The repertoire has fewer than 2.5 million clones, approximately 94% of them found once; the top ten carry roughly 0.36%. Sequencing used naive CD4+ T cells from PBMCs. Stated subset: CD45RA+ positively selected. The receptors stem from a man aged 18 to 35 in good health. Some clones in this sample may be carry-over from other donors' samples.

Turning to this clone: Other nucleotide sequences in the sample specify the same CDR3. The rearrangement joins TRBV18 to TRBJ1-2; 10 bases line up with TRBD1. CDR3 length: 13 amino acids. The V segment lost 3 bases and the J segment 8 bases; nucleotides outside the gene matches: 3. Germline lookup yields CDR1 KGHSH and CDR2 LQKENI. CDR3 loop: CASSPGQGSGYTF. CDR3 nucleotide sequence: TGTGCCAGCTCACCGGGACAGGGGAGCGGCTACACCTTC.

The chain joins TRBV28 to TRBJ2-3, with D perhaps matching TRBD2 (6 bases). Germline V gene data show CDR1 as MDHEN and CDR2 as SYDVKM. The CDR3 has 19 residues. V was clipped by 4 bases and J by 0 bases, with 23 bases between them. CDR3 DNA sequence: TGTGCCAGCAGTTCTTATTACCCTGGAGAGAGCGGGAGCACAGATACGCAGTATTTT. Its translation is CASSSYYPGESGSTDTQYF.

V usage is TRBV5-1 and J usage is TRBJ1-2, with TRBD1 as a possible D gene (6 bases). V was clipped by 4 bases and J by 0 bases, with 13 bases between them. Germline values: CDR1 SGHRS, CDR2 YFSETQ. The CDR3 totals 15 residues. CDR3 in amino acids: CASSRGQSPNYGYTF. In DNA form, the CDR3 reads TGCGCCAGCAGCCGAGGACAGTCCCCTAACTATGGCTACACCTTC.

This clone occurred once. The chain combines TRBV19 with TRBJ2-3; TRBD2 matches at 10 bases. Germline-derived CDR1 and CDR2 are LNHDA and SQIVND (reference sequence). The CDR3 is 17 amino acids. J gave up 4 bases and V 5 bases, and 12 bases lay outside the gene matches. The CDR3 spells CASSPDSTSGIPDTQYF. CDR3 in DNA: TGTGCCAGTAGTCCGGATTCCACTAGCGGGATACCAGATACGCAGTATTTT.

The chain links TRBV5-1 to TRBJ2-7; D is unresolved. Trimming cost V 3 bases and J 9 bases, with 16 bases left between them. Germline V gives CDR1 SGHRS, CDR2 YFSETQ. The CDR3 sequence is 13 residues long. The CDR3 region is CASSSPDGVRQYF. The CDR3, as DNA: TGCGCCAGCAGCTCCCCGGACGGCGTAAGGCAGTACTTC.

The V call is TRBV2, the J call TRBJ2-5; 10 positions match TRBD1. Looked up from germline, CDR1 is SNHLY and CDR2 is FYNNEI. With V trimmed by 6 bases and J by 5 bases, 9 bases remained unmatched. CDR3 length: 15 residues. The CDR3 nucleotides read TGTGCCAGCAGCGACGACAGGGGGCGCCGGGAGACCCAGTACTTC. This codes for CASSDDRGRRETQYF. Full variable domain (remainder filled in from reference TRBV2 and TRBJ2-5): EPEVTQTPSHQVTQMGQEVILRCVPISNHLYFYWYRQILGQKVEFLVSFYNNEISEKSEIFDDQFSVERPDGSNFTLKIRSTKLEDSAMYFCASSDDRGRRETQYFGPGTRLLVL.

The V and J genes are TRBV2 and TRBJ1-4; D possibly corresponds to TRBD1 (5 bases). There are 13 residues in the CDR3. Germline V lookup: CDR1 SNHLY, CDR2 FYNNEI. V was cut by 4 bases and J by 4 bases, with 7 bases left in between. DNA of the CDR3: TGTGCCAGCAGTGGGGGACTTAATGAAAAACTGTTTTTT. Translated, it gives CASSGGLNEKLFF.

In DNA, the CDR3 is TGCGCCAGCAGATCCAGAACGGGTAGAATTCAAGAGACCCAGTACTTC. As protein: CASRSRTGRIQETQYF. The V call is TRBV5-1, the J call TRBJ2-5; D not resolved. Trimming removed 5 bases from V and 2 bases from J, with 19 bases in between. The CDR3 runs 16 residues. The germline V gene has CDR1 SGHRS and CDR2 YFSETQ.

This clone was picked up one time. Other DNA sequences in the same sample also yield this CDR3. The chain has TRBV2 and TRBJ1-1; 7 bases are shared with TRBD1. V dropped 6 bases and J dropped 8; count of bases not matched to a gene: 6. Germline CDR1 and CDR2: SNHLY and FYNNEI. This CDR3 contains 12 residues. The DNA for the CDR3 is TGTGCCAGCAGAAGACAGGGCCCCGAAGCTTTCTTT. Amino acid sequence: CASRRQGPEAFF.

The chain links TRBV28 to TRBJ1-1; TRBD1 is a possible D gene (5 bases). V was pared by 8 bases and J by 3 bases, with 16 bases between. The length of the CDR3 is 14 residues. Germline V lookup: CDR1 MDHEN, CDR2 SYDVKM. The DNA of the CDR3 is TGTGCCAGCGTCATAGGGTGGGGGGACACTGAAGCTTTCTTT. It codes for CASVIGWGDTEAFF.

Only one count was recorded for this clone. The chain joins TRBV25-1 to TRBJ2-3; 12 nucleotides align to TRBD1. The V gene's germline CDR1 is MGHDK and CDR2 SYGVNS. There are 17 residues in the CDR3. Trimming at V came to 4 bases and at J to 5 bases, leaving 10 bases not matched to a gene. In DNA, the CDR3 is TGTGCCAGCAGTGGAGCCTTGGGACAGGGGGCTGGAGATACGCAGTATTTT. Amino acids: CASSGALGQGAGDTQYF.

The gene calls are TRBV5-4 and TRBJ2-7; D might be TRBD1 or TRBD2, each matching 6 bases. CDR1 is SGHNT and CDR2 is YYREEE in the germline V gene (reference sequence). The CDR3 has 18 residues. Deletions cut 1 base from V and 2 bases from J, with 22 bases between. CDR3 in DNA: TGTGCCAGCAGCTTGATGTCAGGGGCTGGGACTCCTCCCTACGAGCAGTACTTC. It is translated as CASSLMSGAGTPPYEQYF.

The chain uses TRBV2 and TRBJ2-7, with 10 positions matching TRBD2. V was pared by 6 bases and J by 2 bases, with 10 bases of the junction left unmatched. This CDR3 is built from 16 residues. Germline loops: CDR1 SNHLY, CDR2 FYNNEI. The CDR3 nucleotides are TGTGCCAGCAGAGTAGCGGGAGGCCCGAATGCCTACGAGCAGTACTTC. It is translated as CASRVAGGPNAYEQYF.

V is TRBV5-6 and J is TRBJ2-3; TRBD2 matches at 9 bases. This CDR3 is 15 amino acids long. Germline V gene sequence: CDR1 SGHDT, CDR2 YYEEEE. V lost 3 bases, J lost 0 bases, and 2 bases stayed unmatched. CDR3 in amino acids: CASSSTSGSTDTQYF. In nucleotides, the CDR3 is TGTGCCAGCAGCTCGACTAGCGGAAGCACAGATACGCAGTATTTT.

The V call is TRBV4-2, the J call TRBJ2-1, with 8 bases fitting TRBD2. Losses at the gene ends were 2 bases for V and 4 bases for J; bases not matched to a gene: 7. The CDR3 consists of 16 residues. Germline-derived CDR1 and CDR2 are LGHNA and YNFKEQ. DNA for the CDR3: TGTGCCAGCAGCCAATCGCTTAGCGGGACTTACAATGAGCAGTTCTTC. Its protein is CASSQSLSGTYNEQFF.

V and J are TRBV6-5 and TRBJ2-2, with 8 bases identical to TRBD1. The CDR3 contains 16 residues. Trimming at V came to 2 bases and at J to 2 bases, leaving 4 bases not matched to a gene. Germline V gene lookup returns CDR1 MNHEY and CDR2 SVGAGI. The CDR3 DNA follows: TGTGCCAGCAGTTACATTGGACAGGGAAACACCGGGGAGCTGTTTTTT. It is translated as CASSYIGQGNTGELFF.

V gene TRBV20-1 combines with J gene TRBJ2-5, with D unclear. Judging by the DNA end, TRBJ2-7 fits better; the J call may be wrong. Germline-derived CDR1 and CDR2 are DFQATT and SNEGSKA (reference sequence). The length of the CDR3 is 11 residues. CDR3 residues: CSARPFHEQYF. The CDR3 nucleotides are TGCAGTGCTAGACCGTTCCACGAGCAGTACTTC.

Worth noting for this clone: The germline gene is not matched at one end of the junction; a read error may be the cause. V usage is TRBV4-1 and J usage is TRBJ1-2, with D possibly being TRBD1 (6 bases). Germline V gene sequence: CDR1 MGHRA, CDR2 YSYEKL. CDR3 size: 16 residues. CDR3 sequence: CASRQGRGPTPYGYTF. CDR3 DNA sequence: TGCGCCAGCAGGCAAGGCAGGGGTCCCACCCCCTATGGCTACACCTTC.

The V and J genes are TRBV6-1 and TRBJ2-7; 8 positions agree with TRBD1. The CDR3 has 15 amino acids. The V gene end was trimmed by 6 bases and the J gene end by 3 bases; junction bases not matched to a gene: 10. Germline V gene lookup returns CDR1 MNHNS and CDR2 SASEGT. The CDR3 is CASRATGGRLYEQYF. CDR3 DNA sequence: TGTGCCAGCAGGGCTACAGGGGGGCGGCTCTACGAGCAGTACTTC.

V is TRBV27 and J is TRBJ1-2; maybe TRBD1 (5 bases). CDR3 length equals 18 residues. Per germline, CDR1 MNHEY and CDR2 SMNVEV (reference sequence). The V gene lost 4 bases and the J gene lost 8 bases, with 29 bases spanning the gap. Here the CDR3 reads CASSSPGPSLKVGQGYTF. As DNA, the CDR3 is TGTGCCAGCAGTTCCCCAGGGCCCTCCCTGAAGGTTGGACAAGGCTACACCTTC.

J is TRBJ2-5 and V is TRBV15; no clear D gene. This CDR3 comprises 14 residues. V lost 0 bases and J lost 1, with 6 bases in between. Germline CDR1 LNHNV, CDR2 YYDKDF (reference sequence). In DNA, the CDR3 is TGTGCCACCAGCAGAGATCGGAGCCAAGAGACCCAGTACTTC. Its translation: CATSRDRSQETQYF.

Written as DNA, the CDR3 is TGTGCCTGGAGTCTCGGAGGGCCCGGGGCCAACGTCCTGACTTTC. Its translation is CAWSLGGPGANVLTF. The chain couples TRBV30 to TRBJ2-6, with a tentative D call TRBD2 (6 bases). The V gene's germline CDR1 is GTSNPN and CDR2 SVGIG (reference sequence). V lost 2 bases, J lost 4 bases, and 12 bases lay in between. The CDR3 runs to 15 residues.

V and J are TRBV5-1 and TRBJ1-4; 11 bases align to TRBD1. The length of the CDR3 is 15 residues. Germline V gives CDR1 SGHRS, CDR2 YFSETQ. V shed 2 bases, J shed 10 bases, and the junction held 7 bases outside the gene matches. CDR3 in amino acids: CASSFTDRGLGKLFF. The CDR3 bases are TGCGCCAGCAGCTTCACGGACAGGGGGCTTGGAAAACTGTTTTTT.

The V call is TRBV5-4, the J call TRBJ2-7, with 8 bases aligning to TRBD2. This CDR3 is built from 15 residues. The V and J ends lost 0 bases and 0 bases, in that order; junction bases with no gene match: 2. Germline CDR1 is SGHNT and CDR2 is YYREEE (reference sequence). The CDR3 loop reads CASSLAREGSYEQYF. As DNA, the CDR3 is TGTGCCAGCAGCTTGGCCCGGGAGGGCTCCTACGAGCAGTACTTC.

The rearrangement links TRBV6-6 to TRBJ2-5; D is perhaps TRBD2 (5 bases). The germline V gene encodes CDR1 MNHNY and CDR2 SVGAGI (reference sequence). The CDR3 is made up of 13 amino acids. V was clipped by 5 bases and J by 11 bases, with 18 bases between them. The CDR3 coding sequence is TGTGCCAGCAGTCCGGACGCGCTGAGGGAGCAGTACTTC. Translating it yields CASSPDALREQYF.

This clone showed up just once. V usage is TRBV12-2 and J usage is TRBJ1-4; TRBD1 reflects the table's D call only, with no check against the DNA. TRBV12-2 is marked as a pseudogene. This CDR3 has 15 amino acids. In DNA form, the CDR3 reads TGTGCAAGTCGCTTCCGGGACAGGCGGTACGAAAAACTGTTTTTT. Translation: CASRFRDRRYEKLFF.

The chain is built from TRBV7-3 and TRBJ2-1; no definite D call. V was cut by 1 base and J by 10 bases, with 11 bases left in between. The CDR3 runs to 13 residues. CDR1 is SGHTA and CDR2 is FQGTGA in the germline V gene. The CDR3: CASSLMPLGEQFF. The CDR3 DNA follows: TGTGCCAGCAGCTTAATGCCCTTGGGAGAGCAGTTCTTC. Full variable domain (missing parts from reference TRBV7-3 and TRBJ2-1): GAGVSQTPSNKVTEKGKYVELRCDPISGHTALYWYRQSLGQGPEFLIYFQGTGAADDSGLPNDRFFAVRPEGSVSTLKIQRTERGDSAVYLCASSLMPLGEQFFGPGTRLTVL.